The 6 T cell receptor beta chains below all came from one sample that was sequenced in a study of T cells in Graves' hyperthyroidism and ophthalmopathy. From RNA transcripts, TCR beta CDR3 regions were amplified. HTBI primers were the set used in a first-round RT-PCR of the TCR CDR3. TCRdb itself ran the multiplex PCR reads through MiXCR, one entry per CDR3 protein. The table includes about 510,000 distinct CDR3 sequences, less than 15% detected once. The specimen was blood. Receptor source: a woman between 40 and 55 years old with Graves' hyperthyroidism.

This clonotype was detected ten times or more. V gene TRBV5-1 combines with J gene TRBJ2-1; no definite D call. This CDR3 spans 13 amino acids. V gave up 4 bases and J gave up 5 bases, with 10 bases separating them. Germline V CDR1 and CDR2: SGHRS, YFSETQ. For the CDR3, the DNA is TGCGCCAGCAGCCTTATGGGAAACAATGAGCAGTTCTTC. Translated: CASSLMGNNEQFF. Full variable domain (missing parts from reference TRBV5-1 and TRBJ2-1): KAGVTQTPRYLIKTRGQQVTLSCSPISGHRSVSWYQQTPGQGLQFLFEYFSETQRNKGNFPGRFSGRQFSNSRSEMNVSTLELGDSALYLCASSLMGNNEQFFGPGTRLTVL.

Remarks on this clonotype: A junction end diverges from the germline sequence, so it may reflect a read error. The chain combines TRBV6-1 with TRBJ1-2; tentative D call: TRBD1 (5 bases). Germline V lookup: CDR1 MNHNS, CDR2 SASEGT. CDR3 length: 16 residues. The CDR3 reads CASSEAVGEALYGYTF. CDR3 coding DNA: TGTGCCAGCAGCGAAGCGGTGGGGGAAGCTCTATACGGCTACACCTTC.

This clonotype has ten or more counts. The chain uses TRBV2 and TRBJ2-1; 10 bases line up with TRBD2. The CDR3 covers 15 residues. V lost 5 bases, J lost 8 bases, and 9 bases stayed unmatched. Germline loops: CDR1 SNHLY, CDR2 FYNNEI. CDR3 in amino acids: CASSPKAGGPHEQFF. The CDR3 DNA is TGTGCCAGCAGTCCAAAAGCGGGAGGGCCTCATGAGCAGTTCTTC. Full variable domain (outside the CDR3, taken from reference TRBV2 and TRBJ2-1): EPEVTQTPSHQVTQMGQEVILRCVPISNHLYFYWYRQILGQKVEFLVSFYNNEISEKSEIFDDQFSVERPDGSNFTLKIRSTKLEDSAMYFCASSPKAGGPHEQFFGPGTRLTVL.

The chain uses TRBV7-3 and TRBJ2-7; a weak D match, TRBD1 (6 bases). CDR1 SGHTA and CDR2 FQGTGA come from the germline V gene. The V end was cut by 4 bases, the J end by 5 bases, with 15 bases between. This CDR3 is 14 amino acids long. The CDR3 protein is CASSSQGMSDEQYF. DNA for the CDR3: TGTGCCAGCAGCTCGCAGGGGATGAGCGACGAGCAGTACTTC.

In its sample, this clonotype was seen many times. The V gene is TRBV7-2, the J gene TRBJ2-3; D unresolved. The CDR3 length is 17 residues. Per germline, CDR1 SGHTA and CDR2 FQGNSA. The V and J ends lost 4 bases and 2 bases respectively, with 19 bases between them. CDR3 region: CASSSTTSVGITDTQYF. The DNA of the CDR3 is TGTGCCAGCAGCTCCACTACTTCCGTTGGGATCACAGATACGCAGTATTTT.

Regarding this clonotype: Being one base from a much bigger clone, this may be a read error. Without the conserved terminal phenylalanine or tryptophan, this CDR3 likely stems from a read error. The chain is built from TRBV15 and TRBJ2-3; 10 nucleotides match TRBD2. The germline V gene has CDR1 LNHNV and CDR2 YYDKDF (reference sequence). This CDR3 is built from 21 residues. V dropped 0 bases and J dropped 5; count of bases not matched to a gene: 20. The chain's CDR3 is CATSRDLPPLGPSGREDTQYL. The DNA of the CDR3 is TGTGCCACCAGCAGAGATCTGCCCCCCCTTGGGCCTAGCGGGAGAGAAGATACGCAGTATCTT.